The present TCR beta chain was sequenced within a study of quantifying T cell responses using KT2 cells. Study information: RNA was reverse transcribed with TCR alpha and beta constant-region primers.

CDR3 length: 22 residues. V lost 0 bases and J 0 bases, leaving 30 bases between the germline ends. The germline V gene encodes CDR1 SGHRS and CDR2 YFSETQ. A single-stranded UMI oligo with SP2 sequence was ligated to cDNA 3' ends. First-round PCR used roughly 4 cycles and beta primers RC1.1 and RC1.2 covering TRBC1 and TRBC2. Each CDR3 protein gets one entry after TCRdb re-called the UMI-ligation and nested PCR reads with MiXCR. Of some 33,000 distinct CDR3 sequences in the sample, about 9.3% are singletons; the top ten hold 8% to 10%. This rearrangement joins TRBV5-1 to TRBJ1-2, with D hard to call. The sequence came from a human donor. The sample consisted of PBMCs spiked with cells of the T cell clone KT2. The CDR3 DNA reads TGCGCCAGCAGCTTGGAAAGAGCGGACTCCAACCCTATTCCAAAGCCTAACTATGGCTACACCTTC. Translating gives CASSLERADSNPIPKPNYGYTF.